The 18 T cell receptor beta chains reported below all come from one sample, sequenced in a study of beta chain features in type 1 diabetes. Isolated RNA was reverse transcribed in full, so expressed TCRB transcripts were sequenced. Here immunoSEQ multiplex PCR was the method, and the copy in TCRdb shows in-frame clones only, minus some. The data hold about 660,000 clones, with more than 12% observed a single time. These TCRs' antigens remain unknown. Study-wide results and limits: TCRB CDR3s from Type 1 diabetes patients were moderately but significantly shorter in all four CD4+ subsets.

Specimen: naive CD4+ T cells from blood. These receptors all come from a young man with type 1 diabetes.

This clone was seen a few times. The chain joins TRBV7-9 to TRBJ2-2, with unresolved D. This CDR3 has 14 residues. In germline, CDR1 is SEHNR, CDR2 FQNEAQ (reference sequence). Trimming left V 5 bases short and J 4 bases short, with 11 bases between. CDR3: CASSPYRGTGELFF. The CDR3 DNA sequence: TGTGCCAGCAGCCCCTACCGAGGCACCGGGGAGCTGTTTTTT.

This clone appeared a few times. This chain joins TRBV10-3 and TRBJ2-7; 11 bases map to TRBD2. CDR1 is ENHRY and CDR2 is SYGVKD in the germline V gene. Germline trimming cut 5 bases from V and 0 bases from J; bases unmatched to any gene: 6. The CDR3 runs 16 residues. DNA of the CDR3: TGTGCCATCAGTAGAGGAGGGACTAGCGGCTCCTACGAGCAGTACTTC. It specifies CAISRGGTSGSYEQYF.

V and J are TRBV18 and TRBJ2-2; weak D call: TRBD1 (5 bases). The length of the CDR3 is 12 residues. Trimming left V 3 bases short and J 10 bases short, with 9 bases between. Germline lookup yields CDR1 KGHSH and CDR2 LQKENI. Here the CDR3 reads CASSPRQMELFF. The DNA for the CDR3 is TGTGCCAGCTCACCCCGACAGATGGAGCTGTTTTTT.

In this sample, this clone turned up a few times. The V and J genes are TRBV28 and TRBJ2-1; D gene uncertain. From germline, CDR1 is MDHEN and CDR2 SYDVKM. Trimming cost V 7 bases and J 7 bases, with 17 bases left between them. CDR3 length: 14 amino acids. CDR3 DNA sequence: TGTGCCAGCACGGTATCTTCCACACGGAATGAGCAGTTCTTC. It yields the protein CASTVSSTRNEQFF.

This clone occurred a few times. Different DNA sequences within this sample yield the same CDR3. V usage is TRBV2 and J usage is TRBJ2-3; D call uncertain. V lost 3 bases and J lost 2, with 3 bases in between. Germline-derived CDR1 and CDR2 are SNHLY and FYNNEI. This CDR3 contains 12 residues. In DNA form, the CDR3 reads TGTGCCAGCAGTGACGACACAGATACGCAGTATTTT. Protein: CASSDDTDTQYF. Drawing the rest from reference TRBV2 and TRBJ2-3, the complete variable domain is EPEVTQTPSHQVTQMGQEVILRCVPISNHLYFYWYRQILGQKVEFLVSFYNNEISEKSEIFDDQFSVERPDGSNFTLKIRSTKLEDSAMYFCASSDDTDTQYFGPGTRLTVL.

V gene TRBV28 combines with J gene TRBJ2-5; D remains unclear. The V gene's germline CDR1 is MDHEN and CDR2 SYDVKM. The CDR3 runs to 14 residues. V lost 1 base to trimming and J lost 5 bases, with 11 bases between them. The CDR3 nucleotides are TGTGCCAGCAGTTTATCTATGGTCACCGAGACCCAGTACTTC. Its protein is CASSLSMVTETQYF.

This clone was counted a few times. The J gene is TRBJ2-5, the V gene TRBV30; 8 bases fit TRBD2. The trim removed 3 bases at V and 3 bases at J, leaving 12 bases unmatched. The CDR3 covers 16 residues. Germline assignment: CDR1 GTSNPN and CDR2 SVGIG (reference sequence). The CDR3 nucleotides are TGTGCCTGGAGGGCGGCCGGCTATAGCGGGGAAGAGACCCAGTACTTC. It codes for CAWRAAGYSGEETQYF.

This chain uses TRBV7-2 with TRBJ2-3, with 9 bases aligning to TRBD2. In germline, CDR1 is SGHTA, CDR2 FQGNSA. The CDR3 is made up of 18 amino acids. With 1 base clipped from V and 5 bases from J, the junction kept 13 bases outside the gene matches. This chain's CDR3 is CASSLVGTAGGPRDTQYF. CDR3 sequence (DNA): TGTGCCAGCAGCTTAGTAGGAACGGCGGGAGGGCCCAGAGATACGCAGTATTTT.

This chain joins TRBV30 and TRBJ2-7, with TRBD2 as a possible D gene (5 bases). The V gene lost 0 bases and the J gene lost 6 bases, with 12 bases spanning the gap. The CDR3 is 13 amino acids. CDR1 GTSNPN and CDR2 SVGIG come from the germline V gene (reference sequence). The CDR3 coding sequence is TGTGCCTGGAGTGTTTGGGGTGCGGGCGAGCAGTACTTC. Residues: CAWSVWGAGEQYF.

The rearrangement uses TRBV5-6 and TRBJ1-2; tentatively, D is TRBD1 (5 bases). This CDR3 has 14 residues. The germline V gene has CDR1 SGHDT and CDR2 YYEEEE. V dropped 2 bases and J dropped 3 bases, with 11 bases sitting between them. The CDR3 DNA reads as TGTGCCAGCAGCTTATACCGACAGTACTATGGCTACACCTTC. Protein sequence: CASSLYRQYYGYTF.

This clone was seen a few times. The chain employs TRBV29-1 and TRBJ2-1; D is possibly TRBD1 (6 bases). V lost 7 bases and J 0 bases, leaving 16 bases between the germline ends. The germline V gene has CDR1 SQVTM and CDR2 ANQGSEA. This CDR3 comprises 15 residues. In DNA form, the CDR3 reads TGCAGCGGGGGAACCGGGACACGCTCCTACAATGAGCAGTTCTTC. It encodes CSGGTGTRSYNEQFF.

This sequence joins TRBV7-2 and TRBJ2-1; TRBD2 matches at 11 bases. The CDR3 length is 18 residues. Germline trimming cut 6 bases from V and 5 bases from J; bases unmatched to any gene: 15. Germline V CDR1 and CDR2: SGHTA, FQGNSA. For the CDR3, the DNA is TGTGCCAGCAGGGCCGGGACTAGCGGCACCCGAGCGAACAATGAGCAGTTCTTC. Encoded protein: CASRAGTSGTRANNEQFF.

The V and J genes are TRBV7-2 and TRBJ2-1; 12 positions match TRBD2. Germline V gives CDR1 SGHTA, CDR2 FQGNSA. The CDR3 runs 15 residues. The V and J ends lost 5 bases and 6 bases, in that order; junction bases with no gene match: 5. Here the CDR3 reads CASSQTSGRVNEQFF. CDR3 nucleotides: TGTGCCAGCAGCCAGACTAGCGGGAGAGTCAATGAGCAGTTCTTC. Variable domain in full (rest from reference TRBV7-2 and TRBJ2-1): GAGVSQSPSNKVTEKGKDVELRCDPISGHTALYWYRQSLGQGLEFLIYFQGNSAPDKSGLPSDRFSAERTGGSVSTLTIQRTQQEDSAVYLCASSQTSGRVNEQFFGPGTRLTVL.

Comments on this clone: Distinct nucleotide sequences in the sample also encode this CDR3. The rearrangement links TRBV27 to TRBJ1-1; the match to TRBD1 covers 7 bases. Germline-derived CDR1 and CDR2 are MNHEY and SMNVEV (reference sequence). V trimming: 6 bases; J trimming: 1 base; junction bases outside the gene matches: 2. The CDR3 sequence is 13 residues long. The chain's CDR3 is CASSYRGNTEAFF. CDR3 bases: TGTGCCAGCAGCTACAGGGGGAACACTGAAGCTTTCTTT.

In its sample, this clone was seen a few times. This chain uses TRBV6-5 with TRBJ2-7, with TRBD2 identical over 8 bases. There are 13 residues in the CDR3. After removal of 8 bases from V and 4 bases from J, the junction contained 7 bases not matched to a gene. Germline CDR1 and CDR2: MNHEY and SVGAGI. CDR3 sequence: CASASGSRYEQYF. In nucleotides, the CDR3 is TGTGCCAGCGCGAGCGGGAGTCGGTACGAGCAGTACTTC.

This chain joins TRBV6-5 and TRBJ2-5; 9 positions match TRBD2. V trimming: 4 bases; J trimming: 5 bases; junction bases outside the gene matches: 8. The CDR3 covers 15 residues. Looked up from germline, CDR1 is MNHEY and CDR2 is SVGAGI. CDR3 sequence: CASSSPAGGRETQYF. CDR3 in DNA: TGTGCCAGCAGTTCCCCGGCGGGAGGGAGGGAGACCCAGTACTTC.

The genes are TRBV29-1 and TRBJ1-1; D remains unclear. CDR1 is SQVTM, CDR2 ANQGSEA, per germline. The CDR3 is 13 residues long. The V gene lost 4 bases and the J gene lost 3 bases, with 12 bases spanning the gap. CDR3 residues: CSVGGRSYTEAFF. The CDR3 nucleotides are TGCAGCGTTGGAGGGCGGTCGTACACTGAAGCTTTCTTT.

This clone was picked up a small number of times. The J gene is TRBJ1-1, the V gene TRBV18; D remains unclear. Germline V gene lookup returns CDR1 KGHSH and CDR2 LQKENI. The CDR3 loop spans 13 amino acids. V was shortened by 5 bases and J by 0 bases, with 7 bases between the two germline ends. The CDR3 bases are TGTGCCAGCTCATCGGACTTGAACACTGAAGCTTTCTTT. This gives the protein CASSSDLNTEAFF.